This TCR beta chain was captured in a study of Graves' ophthalmopathy and Graves' hyperthyroidism. This clonotype was observed many times. TCR beta CDR3 regions were amplified from RNA transcripts. Investigators did first-round RT-PCR with HTBI primers, then second-round multiplex PCR. TCRdb re-called the multiplex PCR reads through MiXCR, storing one row per CDR3 protein. The data show approximately 210,000 distinct CDR3 sequences, about 22% seen once. This CDR3 contains 14 residues. V lost 2 bases, J lost 9 bases, and 4 bases stayed unmatched. The germline CDR1 and CDR2 sequences are LGHNA and YNFKEQ.

The chain has TRBV4-2 and TRBJ1-6; TRBD1 matches 7 bases. What was sequenced was peripheral blood. The origin of this receptor is a woman between 45 and 65 years old with Graves' ophthalmopathy. The CDR3 DNA reads as TGTGCCAGCAGCCAACCAGGGGGATTTTCACCCCTCCACTTT. Residues: CASSQPGGFSPLHF.